The clone carrying this T cell receptor beta chain has just a few counts. These data come from a study of T cells in Graves' hyperthyroidism and ophthalmopathy. Recently diagnosed hyperthyroidism of less than 2 months' duration affected patients aged 18 to 65. TCR beta CDR3 regions were amplified from RNA. The HTBI primer set drove a first-round RT-PCR of the TCR CDR3. TCRdb ran MiXCR on the multiplex PCR reads and lists one entry per CDR3 protein. Of around 690,000 distinct CDR3 sequences listed, approximately 15% are singletons. The sequencing input was blood. This sequence was found in a man aged 50-60 years with Graves' hyperthyroidism.

For the CDR3, the DNA is TGCGCCAGCAGCTTGGACCCGCCGGGGACCGGGACAGAAAATGAAAAACTGTTTTTT. Protein product: CASSLDPPGTGTENEKLFF. V and J are TRBV5-1 and TRBJ1-4; TRBD1 matches at 7 bases. CDR1 and CDR2 (germline): SGHRS, YFSETQ. This CDR3 contains 19 residues. J lost 5 bases, V lost 0 bases, and 16 bases had no gene match.